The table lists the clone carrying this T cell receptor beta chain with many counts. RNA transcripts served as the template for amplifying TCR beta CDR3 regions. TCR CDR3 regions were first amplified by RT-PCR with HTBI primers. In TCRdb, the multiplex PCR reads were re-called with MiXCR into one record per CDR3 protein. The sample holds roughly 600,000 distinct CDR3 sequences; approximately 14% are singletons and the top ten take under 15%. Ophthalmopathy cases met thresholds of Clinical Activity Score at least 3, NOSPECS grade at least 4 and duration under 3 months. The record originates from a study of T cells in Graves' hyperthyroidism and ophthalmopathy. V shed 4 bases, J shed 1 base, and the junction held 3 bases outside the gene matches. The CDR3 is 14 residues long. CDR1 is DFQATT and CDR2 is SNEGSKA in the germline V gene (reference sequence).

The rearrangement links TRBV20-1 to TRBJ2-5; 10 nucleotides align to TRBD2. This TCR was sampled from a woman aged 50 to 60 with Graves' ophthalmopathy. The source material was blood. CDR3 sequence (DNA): TGCAGTGCTACTAGCGGGAGCCCCCAAGAGACCCAGTACTTC. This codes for CSATSGSPQETQYF.